A single sample gave rise to the 6 T cell receptor beta chains below, sequenced in a study of monozygotic twins with inflammatory bowel disease. TCRdb re-called the 5' RACE reads, yielding one record per CDR3 amino acid sequence without DNA. In all, the sample yields about 110,000 distinct CDR3 sequences. Source material: blood. These receptors all stem from a human donor with ulcerative colitis or Crohn's disease, or a healthy co-twin of an affected twin (not recorded which).

The chain is built from TRBV7-2 and TRBJ2-3. The germline V gene has CDR1 SGHTA and CDR2 FQGNSA. This CDR3 has 13 residues. The chain's CDR3 is CASGQGWTDTQYF.

The chain recombines TRBV20-1 with TRBJ2-3; TCRdb returns TRBD1, unconfirmable since there is no DNA. This CDR3 region has 14 residues. Germline V lookup: CDR1 DFQATT, CDR2 SNEGSKA (reference sequence). The CDR3 loop reads CSASGAGNTDTQYF.

The chain joins TRBV7-6 to TRBJ1-2; TCRdb's D gene call, TRBD1, goes unchecked for lack of DNA. Germline loops: CDR1 SGHVS, CDR2 FNYEAQ. The CDR3 totals 13 residues. This chain's CDR3 is CASSTQGAQGYTF.

The chain recombines TRBV28 with TRBJ2-3; TCRdb's D call of TRBD2 is untestable without DNA. The CDR3 consists of 14 residues. The germline CDR1 and CDR2 sequences are MDHEN and SYDVKM. The chain's CDR3 is CASWRAGGVDTQYF.

The CDR3 is CASIRGRSSYEQYF. The rearrangement links TRBV2 to TRBJ2-7. The CDR3 spans 14 residues. Germline assignment: CDR1 SNHLY and CDR2 FYNNEI. Together with reference TRBV2 and TRBJ2-7, the CDR3 gives the full variable domain: EPEVTQTPSHQVTQMGQEVILRCVPISNHLYFYWYRQILGQKVEFLVSFYNNEISEKSEIFDDQFSVERPDGSNFTLKIRSTKLEDSAMYFCASIRGRSSYEQYFGPGTRLTVT.

The genes are TRBV7-3 and TRBJ2-5; TCRdb proposes TRBD1, but this gene call is untestable without DNA. Germline CDR1 SGHTA, CDR2 FQGTGA. The CDR3 runs to 14 residues. The CDR3 protein is CASSLIGGPETQYF. The full variable domain, rest sourced from reference TRBV7-3 and TRBJ2-5, is GAGVSQTPSNKVTEKGKYVELRCDPISGHTALYWYRQSLGQGPEFLIYFQGTGAADDSGLPNDRFFAVRPEGSVSTLKIQRTERGDSAVYLCASSLIGGPETQYFGPGTRLLVL.